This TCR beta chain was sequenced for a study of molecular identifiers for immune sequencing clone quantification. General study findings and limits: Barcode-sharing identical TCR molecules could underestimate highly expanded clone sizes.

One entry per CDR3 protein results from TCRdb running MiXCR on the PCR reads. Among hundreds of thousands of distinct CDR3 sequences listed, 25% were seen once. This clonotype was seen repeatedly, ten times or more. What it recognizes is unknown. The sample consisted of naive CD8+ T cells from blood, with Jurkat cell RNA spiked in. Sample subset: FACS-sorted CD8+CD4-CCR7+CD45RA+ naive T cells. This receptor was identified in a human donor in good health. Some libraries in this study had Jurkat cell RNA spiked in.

The chain's CDR3 is CASSYYTSITDTQYF. The CDR3 bases are TGTGCCAGCAGTTACTATACTAGTATCACAGATACGCAGTATTTT. The rearrangement joins TRBV6-6 to TRBJ2-3, with D possibly matching TRBD2 (5 bases). The CDR3 covers 15 residues. The germline CDR1 and CDR2 sequences are MNHNY and SVGAGI (reference sequence). Between the trimmed V and J ends, which lost 1 base and 2 bases, there was a span of 10 bases.